The 7 T cell receptor beta chains below were found in one sample sequenced in a study of cytomegalovirus exposure and HLA in healthy donors. Profiling relied on immunoSEQ multiplex PCR, and the TCRdb table lists in-frame clones only, not all of them. This table has about 98,000 clones, roughly 89% appearing once. Sequences were obtained from PBMCs. The source of these receptors is a woman in her 30s in good health and CMV-seronegative.

This clone was recorded only once. The chain has TRBV4-1 and TRBJ2-2, with 8 positions matching TRBD2. Germline-derived CDR1 and CDR2 are MGHRA and YSYEKL. The CDR3 has 15 amino acids. V lost 4 bases and J lost 6; bases outside the gene matches: 7. This CDR3 reads CASSPQPREAGELFF. DNA of the CDR3: TGCGCCAGCAGCCCCCAGCCGCGGGAGGCCGGGGAGCTGTTTTTT.

V and J are TRBV28 and TRBJ1-5; no reliable D call. The CDR3 contains 15 residues. The germline CDR1 and CDR2 sequences are MDHEN and SYDVKM. V lost 3 bases, J lost 9 bases, and 18 bases lay in between. The CDR3 region is CASSFRSVVAWPQHF. CDR3 in DNA: TGTGCCAGCAGTTTCCGTTCGGTGGTCGCATGGCCCCAGCATTTT.

J is TRBJ2-7 and V is TRBV9; maybe TRBD2 (6 bases). Germline CDR1 SGDLS, CDR2 YYNGEE. Trimming took off 0 bases at V and 1 base at J, with 11 bases between the two ends. The CDR3 consists of 15 residues. CDR3: CASSVEVGTSYEQYF. The CDR3 DNA reads TGTGCCAGCAGCGTAGAAGTCGGGACTTCCTACGAGCAGTACTTC.

This chain uses TRBV7-8 with TRBJ2-5; the D is unclear. The ends were cut back, 6 bases at V and 9 bases at J, with 20 bases in the middle. The germline V gene encodes CDR1 SGHVS and CDR2 FQNEAQ. The CDR3 contains 14 residues. The CDR3 DNA reads TGTGCCAGCAGTACCCTACTCAATATGCGAGCCCAGTACTTC. It codes for CASSTLLNMRAQYF.

The rearrangement uses TRBV2 and TRBJ2-3; D is perhaps TRBD2 (5 bases). CDR1 and CDR2 from the germline V gene are SNHLY and FYNNEI. The V end was cut by 6 bases, the J end by 5 bases, with 15 bases between. CDR3 length: 14 residues. The CDR3 coding sequence is TGTGCCAGCAGCGAGGGCCTGCTTGGAGATACGCAGTATTTT. Encoded protein: CASSEGLLGDTQYF.

The V call is TRBV9, the J call TRBJ2-5, with TRBD2 matching over 12 bases. The germline CDR1 and CDR2 sequences are SGDLS and YYNGEE. The CDR3 extends over 17 amino acids. The J segment lost 3 bases and the V segment lost 0 bases, leaving 6 bases of the junction unmatched. CDR3 bases: TGTGCCAGCAGCGTAGACCCTAGCGGGGGGGCCAAAGAGACCCAGTACTTC. This gives the protein CASSVDPSGGAKETQYF.

The chain couples TRBV4-1 to TRBJ2-2; maybe TRBD1 (5 bases). CDR1 MGHRA and CDR2 YSYEKL come from the germline V gene. V was shortened by 4 bases and J by 4 bases, with 13 bases between the two germline ends. The CDR3 has 15 amino acids. The DNA for the CDR3 is TGCGCCAGCAGCCTGGGGCCTAGGGGCACCGGGGAGCTGTTTTTT. Translating it yields CASSLGPRGTGELFF.